This TCR beta chain was sequenced for a study of a mutant IDH1 vaccine in newly diagnosed glioma. About the study: Former treatment meant radiotherapy, temozolomide, or both; the majority had gotten both.

As for time point: week 35, safety follow-up. Alongside topical imiquimod, each dose of vaccine comprised 300 ug of mutant IDH1 20-mer peptide. V dropped 3 bases and J dropped 4; count of bases not matched to a gene: 5. Germline-derived CDR1 and CDR2 are MNHEY and SMNVEV (reference sequence). The CDR3 extends over 14 amino acids. Assay used: immunoSEQ multiplex PCR; TCRdb lists only in-frame clones, some missing. The sample shows tens of thousands of clones, 70% to 80% of them seen only once. Note on this clone: The antigen is unknown.

This rearrangement joins TRBV27 to TRBJ2-5; 7 bases map to TRBD1. This TCR was recovered from a man aged 40-55 years with glioma. Here the sequenced sample was PBMCs, taken from a glioma patient whose treatment included an IDH1 peptide vaccine. Here the CDR3 reads CASSFDRVGETQYF. The CDR3 nucleotides are TGTGCCAGCAGTTTCGACAGGGTAGGAGAGACCCAGTACTTC.